A single sample gave rise to the 23 T cell receptor beta chains below, sequenced in a study of circulating CD8 cells and anti-PD-1 response in melanoma. Each library started from roughly 15 ng of total RNA using the QIAseq Immune Repertoire TCR panel. Via MiXCR, TCRdb re-called the reads, giving one row per CDR3 protein. The repertoire holds 1,500 to 2,000 distinct CDR3 sequences, with roughly 6.8% as singletons. From live CD3+CD8+TCRalphabeta+ cells, four PD-1 and/or TIGIT subsets were sorted. The sequences come from CD8+ T cells from PBMCs, collected at baseline or after one month of anti-PD-1 therapy (not recorded which). The receptors originated from a human donor with melanoma.

In its sample, this clonotype is medium-sized. The chain carries TRBV28 and TRBJ1-6; D uncertain. V was trimmed by 4 bases and J by 8 bases, leaving 12 bases between them. The CDR3 extends over 14 amino acids. The germline V gene encodes CDR1 MDHEN and CDR2 SYDVKM. The CDR3 reads CASSSGTGDSPLHF. The CDR3 region has the DNA TGTGCCAGCAGTTCCGGCACCGGGGATTCACCCCTCCACTTT.

By share of the sample, this clonotype is medium-sized. This chain uses TRBV19 with TRBJ2-7; weak D call: TRBD2 (5 bases). CDR3 length: 13 amino acids. Germline V gene data show CDR1 as LNHDA and CDR2 as SQIVND (reference sequence). Trimming cost V 5 bases and J 6 bases, with 14 bases left between them. In DNA form, the CDR3 reads TGTGCCAGTAGTCTCGCTAGCCCCGTCGAGCAGTACTTC. Protein sequence: CASSLASPVEQYF. Filled out from reference TRBV19 and TRBJ2-7, the complete variable domain reads DGGITQSPKYLFRKEGQNVTLSCEQNLNHDAMYWYRQDPGQGLRLIYYSQIVNDFQKGDIAEGYSVSREKKESFPLTVTSAQKNPTAFYLCASSLASPVEQYFGPGTRLTVT.

This clonotype is large within its sample. J is TRBJ2-7 and V is TRBV28; no reliable D call. V was cut by 3 bases and J by 4 bases, with 4 bases left in between. Germline CDR1 reads MDHEN; CDR2 reads SYDVKM. The CDR3 has 11 residues. The CDR3 DNA is TGTGCCAGCAGTTTTAGGTACGAGCAGTACTTC. This encodes CASSFRYEQYF.

By frequency in the sample, this clonotype is large. The chain carries TRBV19 and TRBJ2-3, with D hard to call. Trimming stripped 5 bases from V and 4 bases from J, with 10 bases between. This CDR3 region has 13 residues. Germline V lookup: CDR1 LNHDA, CDR2 SQIVND (reference sequence). CDR3 protein: CASSDFEPDTQYF. DNA for the CDR3: TGTGCCAGTAGTGATTTCGAGCCAGATACGCAGTATTTT.

By sample share, this clonotype is medium-sized. The V and J genes are TRBV14 and TRBJ2-3; D is unresolved. V gave up 0 bases and J gave up 5 bases, with 15 bases separating them. Germline-derived CDR1 and CDR2 are SGHDN and FVKESK. CDR3 length: 16 amino acids. CDR3 DNA sequence: TGTGCCAGCAGCCAAGAACGGAGTCCCCGAAAAGATACGCAGTATTTT. Residues: CASSQERSPRKDTQYF. The full variable domain, its missing parts supplied by reference TRBV14 and TRBJ2-3, is EAGVTQFPSHSVIEKGQTVTLRCDPISGHDNLYWYRRVMGKEIKFLLHFVKESKQDESGMPNNRFLAERTGGTYSTLKVQPAELEDSGVYFCASSQERSPRKDTQYFGPGTRLTVL.

The chain carries TRBV27 and TRBJ2-1; 7 nucleotides align to TRBD2. Trimming took 6 bases from V and 2 from J; bases not matched to a gene: 7. The CDR3 is 15 residues long. Germline CDR1 is MNHEY and CDR2 is SMNVEV (reference sequence). Here the CDR3 DNA reads TGTGCCAGCAGCGGGGGGAAAACGCCCTACAATGAGCAGTTCTTC. Translated: CASSGGKTPYNEQFF.

By share, this clonotype counts as medium-sized. V is TRBV19 and J is TRBJ2-7; tentatively, D is TRBD2 (5 bases). This CDR3 is built from 12 residues. The V end lost 4 bases, the J end lost 5 bases, and 9 bases lay between the germline ends. CDR1 LNHDA and CDR2 SQIVND come from the germline V gene (reference sequence). CDR3 sequence (DNA): TGTGCCAGTAGTAAGAGGGAAGACGAGCAGTACTTC. Translating it yields CASSKREDEQYF.

This clonotype ranks as medium-sized. The chain recombines TRBV27 with TRBJ2-7; D is ambiguous. The CDR3 is 12 amino acids. The germline V and J ends were trimmed by 5 bases and 4 bases, with 9 bases remaining between them. Germline CDR1 is MNHEY and CDR2 is SMNVEV (reference sequence). CDR3 loop: CASSPSAYEQYF. DNA of the CDR3: TGTGCCAGCAGTCCCTCGGCTTACGAGCAGTACTTC.

By share, this clonotype counts as large. The rearrangement links TRBV2 to TRBJ2-3; D uncertain. CDR3 size: 16 residues. CDR1 is SNHLY, CDR2 FYNNEI, per germline. V was trimmed by 4 bases and J by 0 bases, leaving 14 bases between them. In DNA, the CDR3 is TGTGCCAGCAGTGTGGACGGCTCTGAAAGCACAGATACGCAGTATTTT. It codes for CASSVDGSESTDTQYF.

By frequency in the sample, this clonotype is large (0.1 to 1%). The rearrangement joins TRBV9 to TRBJ2-1; TRBD1 matches 8 bases. The CDR3 covers 15 residues. Germline V CDR1 and CDR2: SGDLS, YYNGEE. Trimming at V came to 2 bases and at J to 3 bases, leaving 4 bases not matched to a gene. The CDR3 DNA sequence: TGTGCCAGCAGCGTGGGACAGGACCTCTACAATGAGCAGTTCTTC. Translation gives CASSVGQDLYNEQFF.

The chain joins TRBV28 to TRBJ2-5, with 7 bases that match TRBD1. This CDR3 has 17 amino acids. With 2 bases clipped from V and 4 bases from J, the junction kept 13 bases outside the gene matches. Germline assignment: CDR1 MDHEN and CDR2 SYDVKM. The CDR3 nucleotides are TGTGCCAGCAGTTTACGCCTAAGGGGGCTAAGTGGAGAGACCCAGTACTTC. It encodes CASSLRLRGLSGETQYF.

This clonotype is deemed medium-sized. This chain joins TRBV4-3 and TRBJ2-5; D is undetermined. V lost 0 bases and J 5 bases, leaving 13 bases between the germline ends. The CDR3 extends over 15 amino acids. Germline lookup yields CDR1 LGHNA and CDR2 YSLEER. This CDR3 reads CASSQDPVPHETQYF. In DNA form, the CDR3 reads TGCGCCAGCAGCCAAGATCCAGTACCACACGAGACCCAGTACTTC.

This clonotype is medium-sized. The chain has TRBV28 and TRBJ2-3; 8 bases are a match to TRBD1. The CDR3 length is 16 residues. V was clipped by 1 base and J by 2 bases; unmatched bases: 5. The V gene's germline CDR1 is MDHEN and CDR2 SYDVKM. The CDR3 DNA follows: TGTGCCAGCAGTTTATTGGGACAGGCCTACACAGATACGCAGTATTTT. The encoded protein is CASSLLGQAYTDTQYF.

In its sample, this clonotype ranks as large (0.1 to 1%). The J gene is TRBJ2-1, the V gene TRBV20-1, with D maybe TRBD2 (5 bases). Per germline, CDR1 DFQATT and CDR2 SNEGSKA (reference sequence). The CDR3 has 11 residues. Trimming took off 5 bases at V and 4 bases at J, with 6 bases between the two ends. In DNA, the CDR3 is TGCAGTGCTCGGACTTACAATGAGCAGTTCTTC. Its translation: CSARTYNEQFF.

This clonotype is termed medium-sized. The chain employs TRBV14 and TRBJ2-6; 10 positions match TRBD1. V was clipped by 4 bases and J by 4 bases; unmatched bases: 10. The CDR3 has 18 residues. In germline, CDR1 is SGHDN, CDR2 FVKESK. The CDR3: CASSPPGQGFLGANVLTF. CDR3 in DNA: TGTGCCAGCAGCCCTCCGGGACAGGGGTTTTTGGGGGCCAACGTCCTGACTTTC. The full variable domain, completed using reference TRBV14 and TRBJ2-6, is EAGVTQFPSHSVIEKGQTVTLRCDPISGHDNLYWYRRVMGKEIKFLLHFVKESKQDESGMPNNRFLAERTGGTYSTLKVQPAELEDSGVYFCASSPPGQGFLGANVLTFGAGSRLTVL.

This clonotype is large by share. This sequence joins TRBV27 and TRBJ1-1; TRBD1 is a possible D gene (6 bases). Trimming shortened V by 6 bases and J by 5 bases, and 10 bases separated the two germline ends. The germline V gene has CDR1 MNHEY and CDR2 SMNVEV (reference sequence). The CDR3 runs to 12 residues. The CDR3 DNA follows: TGTGCCAGCAGCATAGGGGGGACTGAAGCTTTCTTT. This gives the protein CASSIGGTEAFF.

This clonotype is termed medium-sized (0.01 to 0.1%). The chain is built from TRBV28 and TRBJ1-1, with D unclear. CDR3 size: 16 residues. CDR1 and CDR2 (germline): MDHEN, SYDVKM. V shed 8 bases and J shed 1 base, with 20 bases lying between them. CDR3 region: CASWDQPKKGNTEAFF. The DNA of the CDR3 is TGTGCCAGCTGGGATCAGCCCAAAAAGGGGAACACTGAAGCTTTCTTT.

By its share, this clonotype is large (0.1 to 1%). The J gene is TRBJ1-2, the V gene TRBV9, with 8 bases fitting TRBD1. This CDR3 spans 18 amino acids. After removal of 4 bases from V and 4 bases from J, the junction contained 18 bases not matched to a gene. In germline, CDR1 is SGDLS, CDR2 YYNGEE. The CDR3 reads CASSPGTGRPLMAYGYTF. The CDR3 DNA is TGTGCCAGCAGCCCCGGGACAGGAAGGCCCCTAATGGCCTATGGCTACACCTTC.

By share of the sample, this clonotype is medium-sized. The gene calls are TRBV18 and TRBJ2-1; 9 bases fit TRBD2. This CDR3 has 16 residues. Looked up from germline, CDR1 is KGHSH and CDR2 is LQKENI. With V trimmed by 3 bases and J by 2 bases, 5 bases remained unmatched. The CDR3 DNA follows: TGTGCCAGCTCACCGATAGCGGGAGAGACCTACAATGAGCAGTTCTTC. It translates to CASSPIAGETYNEQFF.

In regard to this clonotype: This may come from a read error, since a much larger clone is one base off. CDR3 protein: CASNPSMGVYEAFF. The CDR3, as DNA: TGTGCCAGCAATCCTTCGATGGGAGTTTATGAAGCTTTCTTT. The chain carries TRBV28 and TRBJ1-1; no reliable D call. Germline values: CDR1 MDHEN, CDR2 SYDVKM. The CDR3 loop spans 14 amino acids. Trimming took off 7 bases at V and 7 bases at J, with 19 bases between the two ends.

This clonotype rates as large. The chain has TRBV28 and TRBJ2-2; D remains unclear. This CDR3 region has 13 residues. The V gene's germline CDR1 is MDHEN and CDR2 SYDVKM. Trimming left V 5 bases short and J 6 bases short, with 10 bases between. Here the CDR3 DNA reads TGTGCCAGCAGTACCCTGGTACCCGGGGAGCTGTTTTTT. It codes for CASSTLVPGELFF.

This clonotype counts as medium-sized. The V call is TRBV24-1, the J call TRBJ2-3; TRBD1 agrees at 8 bases. V gave up 3 bases and J gave up 5 bases; unmatched junction bases: 6. The CDR3 is 15 residues long. Germline V gives CDR1 KGHDR, CDR2 SFDVKD. The CDR3 bases are TGTGCCACCAGTGATCAAGGGACAGGCCTAGATACGCAGTATTTT. It codes for CATSDQGTGLDTQYF.

The chain links TRBV28 to TRBJ2-7; 7 nucleotides agree with TRBD2. V trimming: 6 bases; J trimming: 4 bases; junction bases outside the gene matches: 9. Germline CDR1 MDHEN, CDR2 SYDVKM. This CDR3 is built from 14 residues. The CDR3 nucleotides read TGTGCCAGCAGCCCTCGGGACTACCTATACGAGCAGTACTTC. It specifies CASSPRDYLYEQYF.